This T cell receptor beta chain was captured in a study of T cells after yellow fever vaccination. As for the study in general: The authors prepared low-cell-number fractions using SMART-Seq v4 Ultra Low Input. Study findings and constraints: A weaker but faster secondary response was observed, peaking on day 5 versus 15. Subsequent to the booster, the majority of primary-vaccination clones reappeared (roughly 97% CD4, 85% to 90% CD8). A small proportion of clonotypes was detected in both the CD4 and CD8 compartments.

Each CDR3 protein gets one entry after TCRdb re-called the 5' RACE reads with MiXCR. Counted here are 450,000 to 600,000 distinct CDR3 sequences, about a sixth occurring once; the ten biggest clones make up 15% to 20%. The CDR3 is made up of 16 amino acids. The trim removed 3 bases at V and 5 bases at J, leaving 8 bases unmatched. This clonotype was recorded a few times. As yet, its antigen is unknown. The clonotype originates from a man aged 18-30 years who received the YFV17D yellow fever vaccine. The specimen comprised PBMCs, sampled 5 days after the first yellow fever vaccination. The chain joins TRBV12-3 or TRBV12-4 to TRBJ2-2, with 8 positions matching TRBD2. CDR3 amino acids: CASSFFVSGETGELFF. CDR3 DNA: TGTGCCAGCAGTTTTTTTGTTAGCGGGGAGACCGGGGAGCTGTTTTTT.